This entry features one T cell receptor beta chain sequence. The antigen remains undetermined. Sequencing used immunoSEQ v3.0 at survey level. Generated by immunoSEQ multiplex PCR, the TCRdb table keeps only in-frame clones and is missing some. The repertoire holds tens of thousands of clones, roughly 84% seen once, with approximately 9.2% in the top ten. The data originate from a study of long-term antiretroviral therapy in people with HIV. At the level of the study: Samples from the earliest time points predate the 2015 immediate-ART recommendation by about a decade. Points from the study as a whole: The data indicate that diversity increased after ART but remained below transplant donor controls. Blood in the study was drawn between the mid-2000s and the late 2010s, possibly under older ART regimens, which may be less effective than current ones.

The CDR3 runs to 15 residues. Per the germline V gene, CDR1 is SGHVS and CDR2 is FQNEAQ. Trimming left V 5 bases short and J 4 bases short, with 15 bases between. Every one of the participants with HIV received treatment in the United States. The TCR originated in a man between 40 and 49 years old with HIV. Sequenced material: unsorted PBMCs, taken about 5 years after starting antiretroviral therapy. V gene TRBV7-8 combines with J gene TRBJ1-5; the D is unclear. CDR3: CASSPNRGENQPQHF. The CDR3 DNA follows: TGTGCCAGCAGCCCAAATCGGGGAGAAAATCAGCCCCAGCATTTT.